The next 32 T cell receptor beta chains were all read from a single sample in a study of blood T cells in healthy people across ages. A second PCR, run for about 7 to 11 cycles, used a sample-barcoded 5' primer plus a J-beta primer mix. TCRdb re-analysed the 5' RACE reads in MiXCR, keeping a single row per CDR3 protein. The sample carries about 1,400,000 distinct CDR3 sequences, 40% to 50% recorded once. Sequenced: blood. Receptor source: a woman aged 18-30 years in good health.

This clonotype has only one observation. This chain uses TRBV7-9 with TRBJ2-4, with 8 bases that match TRBD2. The J call may be mistaken, given a closer DNA end match to TRBJ2-7. The germline CDR1 and CDR2 sequences are SEHNR and FQNEAQ (reference sequence). The CDR3 is 16 amino acids. CDR3 in DNA: TGTGCCAGCAGCTTACTTTTGACTAGCGAACATTACGAGCAGTACTTC. Its protein product is CASSLLLTSEHYEQYF.

V is TRBV25-1 and J is TRBJ1-2, with D perhaps TRBD1 (5 bases). The CDR3 is made up of 14 amino acids. V was clipped by 5 bases and J by 4 bases, with 14 bases between them. The germline V gene has CDR1 MGHDK and CDR2 SYGVNS. The CDR3 DNA follows: TGTGCCAGCAGTTCCCTAGACAGTGTCTATGGCTACACCTTC. Amino acid sequence: CASSSLDSVYGYTF.

This chain links TRBV20-1 with TRBJ2-3, with TRBD2 matching over 7 bases. The CDR3 sequence is 18 residues long. V was clipped by 4 bases and J by 0 bases; unmatched bases: 16. Germline CDR1 is DFQATT and CDR2 is SNEGSKA (reference sequence). The CDR3 DNA follows: TGCAGTGCTACCCCGACTAGCCTAGACCGCTTTAGCACAGATACGCAGTATTTT. Translated, it gives CSATPTSLDRFSTDTQYF.

This chain links TRBV10-3 with TRBJ2-7, with D perhaps TRBD1 or TRBD2 (7 bases each). The CDR3 contains 12 residues. V was pared by 9 bases and J by 2 bases, with 11 bases between. Germline values: CDR1 ENHRY, CDR2 SYGVKD. CDR3 region: CAIAGQPYEQYF. In DNA form, the CDR3 reads TGTGCCATAGCGGGACAGCCCTACGAGCAGTACTTC.

The chain has TRBV5-1 and TRBJ1-1; 9 bases map to TRBD1. Germline lookup yields CDR1 SGHRS and CDR2 YFSETQ. J lost 4 bases, V lost 4 bases, and 11 bases had no gene match. This CDR3 contains 16 residues. The CDR3: CASSPGTGFVGTEAFF. The DNA for the CDR3 is TGCGCCAGCAGCCCCGGGACAGGGTTCGTGGGCACTGAAGCTTTCTTT.

This clonotype was detected once. An end of the junction does not agree with germline; a read error may underlie this. V and J are TRBV12-3 or TRBV12-4 and TRBJ2-2; D is perhaps TRBD1 (5 bases). The CDR3 spans 15 residues. The DNA of the CDR3 is TGTGCTAGCAGTTTCGGGCAGGGCGGCACCGGGGAGCTGTTTTTT. This gives the protein CASSFGQGGTGELFF.

This clonotype has more than one count but fewer than ten. V and J are TRBV22-1 and TRBJ2-2. TRBV22-1 is termed a pseudogene. CDR3 size: 18 residues. The CDR3 here is CPGSARIQKIANTGELFF. The CDR3 DNA follows: TGTCCTGGGAGCGCACGGATCCAGAAAATCGCGAACACCGGGGAGCTGTTTTTT.

The chain joins TRBV2 to TRBJ1-1; possibly TRBD1 for D (5 bases). The V gene's germline CDR1 is SNHLY and CDR2 FYNNEI. This CDR3 is built from 12 residues. Trimming removed 4 bases at V and 7 bases at J, with 10 bases between. The CDR3 sequence: CASSGQGYEAFF. The DNA for the CDR3 is TGTGCCAGCAGTGGGCAGGGATATGAAGCTTTCTTT.

J is TRBJ2-5 and V is TRBV10-1; TRBD2 is a possible D gene (7 bases). With the DNA end fitting TRBJ2-7 better, the J assignment may be wrong. This CDR3 contains 14 residues. Germline-derived CDR1 and CDR2 are WNHNN and SYGVQD (reference sequence). This CDR3 is CASSEAGASLEQYF. Written as DNA, the CDR3 is TGCGCCAGCAGTGAGGCGGGGGCTTCTCTCGAGCAGTACTTC.

This chain uses TRBV19 with TRBJ1-2, with a weak D call TRBD1 (5 bases). Germline lookup yields CDR1 LNHDA and CDR2 SQIVND (reference sequence). The V and J ends lost 6 bases and 5 bases respectively, with 19 bases between them. The length of the CDR3 is 15 residues. CDR3 sequence: CASSAPPTAQYGYTF. In DNA, the CDR3 is TGTGCCAGTAGCGCCCCGCCGACAGCCCAATATGGCTACACCTTC.

This chain links TRBV25-1 with TRBJ1-6, with D unresolved. CDR3 length: 12 amino acids. V lost 1 base to trimming and J lost 12 bases, with 7 bases between them. Germline lookup yields CDR1 MGHDK and CDR2 SYGVNS. DNA for the CDR3: TGTGCCAGCAGTGAATCTTTGGTACCCCTCCACTTT. Encoded protein: CASSESLVPLHF.

This chain joins TRBV29-1 and TRBJ1-2, with unresolved D. The CDR3 covers 11 residues. The germline gives CDR1 SQVTM, CDR2 ANQGSEA. V was shortened by 5 bases and J by 8 bases, with 12 bases between the two germline ends. As DNA, the CDR3 is TGCAGCGTTTTAGGCGATGCGGGCTACACCTTC. It specifies CSVLGDAGYTF. The complete variable domain, with remaining parts taken from reference TRBV29-1 and TRBJ1-2, reads SAVISQKPSRDICQRGTSLTIQCQVDSQVTMMFWYRQQPGQSLTLIATANQGSEATYESGFVIDKFPISRPNLTFSTLTVSNMSPEDSSIYLCSVLGDAGYTFGSGTRLTVV.

This clonotype was detected a few times. V gene TRBV6-5 combines with J gene TRBJ2-3, with 9 positions matching TRBD1. Germline V gives CDR1 MNHEY, CDR2 SVGAGI. CDR3 size: 18 residues. J lost 1 base, V lost 2 bases, and 10 bases had no gene match. CDR3 protein: CASSYGSGTGRGTDTQYF. CDR3 DNA sequence: TGTGCCAGCAGTTACGGCTCCGGGACAGGGAGGGGCACAGATACGCAGTATTTT.

This chain links TRBV20-1 with TRBJ2-7, with D possibly TRBD1 on 7 matching bases. Trimming removed 6 bases from V and 3 bases from J, with 24 bases in between. This CDR3 is built from 16 residues. CDR1 and CDR2 from the germline V gene are DFQATT and SNEGSKA (reference sequence). CDR3 protein: CSAGTRTGLNLYEQYF. DNA for the CDR3: TGCAGTGCGGGGACTCGGACAGGTCTTAACCTCTACGAGCAGTACTTC.

The chain is built from TRBV14 and TRBJ1-1, with no clear D. The germline V gene has CDR1 SGHDN and CDR2 FVKESK. The CDR3 is made up of 11 amino acids. V lost 1 base, J lost 11 bases, and 8 bases lay in between. CDR3 amino acids: CASSQGFGAFF. CDR3 bases: TGTGCCAGCAGCCAAGGTTTTGGGGCTTTCTTT.

This clonotype was observed a few times. The chain uses TRBV29-1 and TRBJ2-3; 9 bases line up with TRBD1. CDR1 is SQVTM and CDR2 is ANQGSEA in the germline V gene. With V trimmed by 6 bases and J by 1 base, 5 bases remained unmatched. The CDR3 has 14 residues. As DNA, the CDR3 is TGCAGCGTGGGGGGACAGGGAGGCACAGATACGCAGTATTTT. Its protein product is CSVGGQGGTDTQYF.

The rearrangement joins TRBV20-1 to TRBJ2-7; 7 positions match TRBD1. The CDR3 consists of 13 residues. Germline-derived CDR1 and CDR2 are DFQATT and SNEGSKA (reference sequence). V shed 5 bases and J 4 bases; nucleotides not matched to a gene: 8. The chain's CDR3 is CSAGAGTAYEQYF. CDR3 nucleotide sequence: TGCAGTGCTGGCGCCGGGACAGCTTACGAGCAGTACTTC.

The chain is built from TRBV5-6 and TRBJ2-3, with 13 bases fitting TRBD2. This CDR3 region has 22 residues. Per germline, CDR1 SGHDT and CDR2 YYEEEE. V lost 3 bases to trimming and J lost 0 bases; unmatched junction nucleotides: 19. The chain's CDR3 is CASSSYLFGLAGDGGSTDTQYF. In DNA, the CDR3 is TGTGCCAGCAGCTCCTATTTGTTTGGACTAGCGGGAGATGGAGGTAGCACAGATACGCAGTATTTT.

The V and J genes are TRBV18 and TRBJ2-7, with unresolved D. The DNA end is a closer match to TRBJ2-5, so the J assignment may be wrong. The CDR3 spans 16 residues. Germline V gene data show CDR1 as KGHSH and CDR2 as LQKENI. The CDR3 here is CASSPRDSAPGETQYF. The CDR3 DNA is TGTGCCAGCTCACCACGAGATTCGGCCCCCGGGGAGACCCAGTACTTC.

The chain employs TRBV7-6 and TRBJ2-1; TRBD2 aligns across 11 bases. Germline CDR1 and CDR2: SGHVS and FNYEAQ. Trimming cost V 5 bases and J 4 bases; bases outside gene matches: 10. The CDR3 totals 17 residues. DNA of the CDR3: TGTGCCAGCAGCACTACATTAGCGGGAGGGTATTACAATGAGCAGTTCTTC. Amino acids: CASSTTLAGGYYNEQFF.

The rearrangement links TRBV2 to TRBJ2-7; D might be TRBD1 or TRBD2, each matching 6 bases. The V end was cut by 7 bases, the J end by 7 bases, with 23 bases between. The germline V gene has CDR1 SNHLY and CDR2 FYNNEI. This CDR3 has 15 amino acids. CDR3 sequence reads: CASNRPGAQTREQYF. CDR3 bases: TGTGCCAGCAATAGACCGGGGGCCCAAACGAGGGAGCAGTACTTC.

V usage is TRBV12-3 or TRBV12-4 and J usage is TRBJ1-1; D is unclear. The CDR3 spans 12 residues. With 5 bases removed from V and 4 bases from J, the gap between germline ends came to 8 bases. The CDR3 bases are TGTGCCAGCAGTAACAGACCCACTGAAGCTTTCTTT. It codes for CASSNRPTEAFF.

The chain couples TRBV12-3 or TRBV12-4 to TRBJ2-5, with a possible D match to TRBD2 (6 bases). The J call may not be correct, given that the DNA end is closer to TRBJ2-7. The CDR3 is made up of 16 amino acids. The CDR3 spells CASSFGRDAPTHEQYF. DNA for the CDR3: TGTGCCAGCAGTTTTGGGCGGGACGCGCCTACCCACGAGCAGTACTTC.

The gene calls are TRBV5-6 and TRBJ2-7; 8 bases are a match to TRBD1. CDR3 size: 15 residues. Trimming removed 1 base from V and 5 bases from J; junction bases left unmatched: 8. CDR1 and CDR2 from the germline V gene are SGHDT and YYEEEE. CDR3 sequence (DNA): TGTGCCAGCAGCTTGAACGGACAGGGCATCCACGAGCAGTACTTC. It codes for CASSLNGQGIHEQYF.

This clonotype was picked up a small number of times. The chain carries TRBV6-1 and TRBJ2-7; no clear D. Germline CDR1 MNHNS, CDR2 SASEGT. This CDR3 is built from 14 residues. V lost 1 base and J lost 0, with 7 bases in between. The CDR3: CASSEGVGSYEQYF. In nucleotides, the CDR3 is TGTGCCAGCAGTGAAGGAGTGGGCTCCTACGAGCAGTACTTC.

The V call is TRBV9, the J call TRBJ2-5; D is undetermined. The end of the DNA aligns better with TRBJ2-7, so the J call may be wrong. Germline assignment: CDR1 SGDLS and CDR2 YYNGEE. There are 16 residues in the CDR3. The CDR3 region is CASSPRPETRPYEQYF. The CDR3 nucleotides are TGTGCCAGCAGCCCCCGCCCAGAGACTCGACCCTACGAGCAGTACTTC.

This clonotype was counted at least ten times. V gene TRBV7-6 combines with J gene TRBJ1-5; TRBD1 aligns across 11 bases. Germline V gene data show CDR1 as SGHVS and CDR2 as FNYEAQ. The CDR3 is 17 amino acids. V lost 5 bases and J lost 2; bases outside the gene matches: 8. The chain's CDR3 is CASSPGTGGRGNQPQHF. In nucleotides, the CDR3 is TGTGCCAGCAGCCCCGGGACAGGGGGTAGGGGCAATCAGCCCCAGCATTTT.

The rearrangement joins TRBV10-3 to TRBJ2-7; 9 bases fit TRBD1. The CDR3 is 14 amino acids. Per germline, CDR1 ENHRY and CDR2 SYGVKD. V shed 8 bases, J shed 6 bases, and the junction held 11 bases outside the gene matches. For the CDR3, the DNA is TGTGCCATCGCAAAACCGGGACAGGGCCCCGAGCAGTACTTC. Amino acids: CAIAKPGQGPEQYF.

This chain uses TRBV5-1 with TRBJ2-3, with 9 bases matching TRBD1. The CDR3 loop spans 14 amino acids. Germline trimming cut 7 bases from V and 5 bases from J; bases unmatched to any gene: 8. Germline-derived CDR1 and CDR2 are SGHRS and YFSETQ. The CDR3 DNA sequence: TGCGCCAGCTCCGGGACAGGGCAGAAAGATACGCAGTATTTT. Its protein is CASSGTGQKDTQYF.

The chain carries TRBV18 and TRBJ1-5; TRBD1 aligns across 8 bases. The V segment lost 1 base and the J segment 0 bases; nucleotides outside the gene matches: 8. The CDR3 contains 18 residues. Germline assignment: CDR1 KGHSH and CDR2 LQKENI. CDR3 DNA sequence: TGTGCCAGCTCACCACAAGGGACAGGAGATTATAGCAATCAGCCCCAGCATTTT. Amino acid sequence: CASSPQGTGDYSNQPQHF.

This clonotype appeared a few times. The gene calls are TRBV10-2 and TRBJ2-3; D ambiguous. The CDR3 is 15 amino acids. From germline, CDR1 is WSHSY and CDR2 SAAADI. V lost 4 bases to trimming and J lost 0 bases, with 11 bases between them. The CDR3 loop reads CASSVGPPSTDTQYF. CDR3 coding DNA: TGCGCCAGCAGTGTCGGCCCACCTAGCACAGATACGCAGTATTTT.

CDR3 nucleotide sequence: TGTGCCAGCAGCCAACGGACTAGCGGGAGGACCGGGCAAGAGACCCAGTACTTC. Its translation: CASSQRTSGRTGQETQYF. The chain joins TRBV4-2 to TRBJ2-5; the match to TRBD2 covers 14 bases. Germline loops: CDR1 LGHNA, CDR2 YNFKEQ. The CDR3 is 18 residues long. The ends lost 2 bases at V and 2 bases at J; junction bases unmatched: 7.